This T cell receptor (beta chain) was sequenced during a study of blood T cell repertoires in COVID-19. Study-wide context: COVID-19 samples from acute and convalescent phases originated in the United States, Italy and Spain. PBMCs, B-cell-depleted T cells, or T cells were the source of the cDNA or gDNA that made up the material.

V was pared by 8 bases and J by 1 base, with 4 bases of the junction left unmatched. Per the germline V gene, CDR1 is SEHNR and CDR2 is FQNEAQ (reference sequence). The CDR3 length is 14 residues. In the original workflow: Cell counts per sample came from amplifying reference gene primers. The assay was immunoSEQ multiplex PCR, and TCRdb's table has in-frame clones only and misses some. V and J calls and clone size are as listed in that table; D and trimming were resolved from the DNA. Of 100,000 or so clones in the sample, 85% to 95% are singletons; the top ten hold 6.3%. Sequences were obtained from peripheral blood. The sequence was obtained from a woman aged 55-69 years with active COVID-19. The chain links TRBV7-9 to TRBJ2-3; 9 nucleotides agree with TRBD1. CDR3 region: CASARDRGTDTQYF. The CDR3 coding sequence is TGTGCCAGCGCCCGGGACAGGGGCACAGATACGCAGTATTTT.